This T cell receptor beta chain came from a study of blood T cell repertoires in COVID-19. Study-level background: COVID-19 samples from acute and convalescent phases originated in the United States, Italy and Spain.

Germline V lookup: CDR1 SQVTM, CDR2 ANQGSEA. CDR3 length: 14 amino acids. The V segment lost 8 bases and the J segment 6 bases; nucleotides outside the gene matches: 10. The table came from immunoSEQ multiplex PCR; TCRdb's copy has only in-frame clones and leaves some out. There are 360,000 or so clones in the sample; 89% occur only once, and less than 2% lies in the top ten. The study assigned cohorts using participant-reported clinical history. Donors of Cohort 3 who recovered were those that had two negative PCRs, clearance, or symptom resolution. Sequencing was carried out using PBMCs or T cells enriched from blood (not recorded which). The V and J genes are TRBV29-1 and TRBJ1-5; 10 bases align to TRBD1. This receptor was identified in a woman under 40 who had recovered from COVID-19. CDR3 loop: CSLKLGQGLQPQHF. CDR3 coding DNA: TGCAGCTTAAAATTGGGACAGGGGCTTCAGCCCCAGCATTTT. Together with reference TRBV29-1 and TRBJ1-5, the CDR3 gives the full variable domain: SAVISQKPSRDICQRGTSLTIQCQVDSQVTMMFWYRQQPGQSLTLIATANQGSEATYESGFVIDKFPISRPNLTFSTLTVSNMSPEDSSIYLCSLKLGQGLQPQHFGDGTRLSIL.